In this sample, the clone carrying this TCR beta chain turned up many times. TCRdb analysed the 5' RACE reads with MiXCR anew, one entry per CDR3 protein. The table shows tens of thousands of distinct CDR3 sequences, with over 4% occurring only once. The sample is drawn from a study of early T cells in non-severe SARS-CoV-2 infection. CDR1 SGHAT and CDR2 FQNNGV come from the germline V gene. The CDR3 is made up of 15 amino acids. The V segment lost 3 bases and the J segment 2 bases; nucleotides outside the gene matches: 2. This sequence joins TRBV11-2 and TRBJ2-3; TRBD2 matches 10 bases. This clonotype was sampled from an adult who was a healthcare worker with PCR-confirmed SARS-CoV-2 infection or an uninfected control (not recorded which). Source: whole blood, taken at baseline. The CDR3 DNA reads TGTGCCAGCAGCTTCCTAGCGGGAGTCACAGATACGCAGTATTTT. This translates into CASSFLAGVTDTQYF.